Each of the 15 T cell receptor beta chains below was sequenced from the same sample in a study of spatial heterogeneity in lung cancer. Broader study findings: Tracking of tumor mutation counts was seen in expanded intratumoral alpha and beta TCR counts.

Their antigen targets remain unknown. TCRdb independently ran MiXCR on the 5' RACE reads; one entry per CDR3 protein. The data hold approximately 94,000 distinct CDR3 sequences, with around 4.3% observed a single time. The time point here: sample taken at primary tumor resection. The sequenced sample was lung tumor tissue, obtained at surgery. The receptors were sampled from a male donor with early-stage non-small cell lung cancer.

This clonotype appeared many times. The rearrangement links TRBV28 to TRBJ2-1; TRBD2 matches at 13 bases. Germline V lookup: CDR1 MDHEN, CDR2 SYDVKM. J was trimmed by 7 bases and V by 6 bases; bases with no gene match: 6. The CDR3 runs 15 residues. The CDR3 region is CASSQLTSGRNEQFF. Written as DNA, the CDR3 is TGTGCCAGCAGCCAACTGACTAGCGGGAGGAATGAGCAGTTCTTC. Looking up the rest from reference TRBV28 and TRBJ2-1 gives the full variable domain: DVKVTQSSRYLVKRTGEKVFLECVQDMDHENMFWYRQDPGLGLRLIYFSYDVKMKEKGDIPEGYSVSREKKERFSLILESASTNQTSMYLCASSQLTSGRNEQFFGPGTRLTVL.

This clonotype appeared a few times. The V call is TRBV19, the J call TRBJ1-5; the D is unclear. V gave up 3 bases and J gave up 4 bases, with 10 bases separating them. Germline values: CDR1 LNHDA, CDR2 SQIVND (reference sequence). The CDR3 length is 14 residues. CDR3 amino acids: CASSMYSNNQPQHF. In DNA form, the CDR3 reads TGTGCCAGTAGTATGTACAGTAATAATCAGCCCCAGCATTTT.

Many counts were recorded for this clonotype. The J gene is TRBJ2-1, the V gene TRBV20-1; D perhaps matches TRBD2 (6 bases). Trimming removed 7 bases at V and 6 bases at J, with 16 bases between. Germline V CDR1 and CDR2: DFQATT, SNEGSKA (reference sequence). The CDR3 loop spans 13 amino acids. CDR3 coding DNA: TGCAGTGTCCCGCCTACGGGACTCAATGAGCAGTTCTTC. It yields the protein CSVPPTGLNEQFF.

A few counts support this clonotype. The chain employs TRBV20-1 and TRBJ1-2; 7 positions match TRBD1. The CDR3 covers 13 residues. The V segment lost 5 bases and the J segment 13 bases; nucleotides outside the gene matches: 16. Germline CDR1 reads DFQATT; CDR2 reads SNEGSKA (reference sequence). The chain's CDR3 is CSAGPHPDRVPTF. The CDR3 DNA reads as TGCAGTGCTGGCCCGCACCCCGACAGGGTCCCCACCTTC.

There are many counts of this clonotype. The chain employs TRBV20-1 and TRBJ2-7; 13 bases align to TRBD2. Germline CDR1 is DFQATT and CDR2 is SNEGSKA (reference sequence). With 6 bases clipped from V and 6 bases from J, the junction kept 5 bases outside the gene matches. The CDR3 covers 13 residues. The CDR3 bases are TGCAGTGCACTGGGACTAGCGGGATCCGAGCAGTACTTC. Translating gives CSALGLAGSEQYF.

This clonotype was counted many times. The chain carries TRBV6-5 and TRBJ1-1, with 7 bases that match TRBD1. The V and J ends lost 4 bases and 4 bases, in that order; junction bases with no gene match: 6. The length of the CDR3 is 14 residues. CDR1 MNHEY and CDR2 SVGAGI come from the germline V gene. The CDR3 DNA reads TGTGCCAGCAGTTTCAACAGGGGTGGCACTGAAGCTTTCTTT. As protein: CASSFNRGGTEAFF.

This clonotype was recorded many times. The chain combines TRBV20-1 with TRBJ2-3; 10 nucleotides agree with TRBD2. The germline V gene has CDR1 DFQATT and CDR2 SNEGSKA (reference sequence). V was pared by 2 bases and J by 5 bases, with 7 bases of the junction left unmatched. The CDR3 is made up of 15 amino acids. CDR3 coding DNA: TGCAGTGCTAGAAGCTCGAGCGGGAGGGGAGATACGCAGTATTTT. Residues: CSARSSSGRGDTQYF.

The sample holds many counts of this clonotype. The rearrangement joins TRBV6-1 to TRBJ2-4; 8 bases map to TRBD1. This CDR3 is built from 14 residues. The V gene's germline CDR1 is MNHNS and CDR2 SASEGT. Trimming at V came to 10 bases and at J to 3 bases, leaving 8 bases not matched to a gene. The CDR3 DNA reads as TGTGCCACCCAGCAGGACAGGGTCAAAAACATTCAGTACTTC. Translation gives CATQQDRVKNIQYF.

This clonotype came up a few times. This chain links TRBV6-1 with TRBJ1-6; D ambiguous. Germline loops: CDR1 MNHNS, CDR2 SASEGT. The CDR3 totals 14 residues. The V and J ends lost 10 bases and 3 bases respectively, with 13 bases between them. CDR3 DNA: TGTGCCACCCTCCCTGGGAACTATAATTCACCCCTCCACTTT. Its protein is CATLPGNYNSPLHF.

At least ten counts were recorded for this clonotype. In DNA, the CDR3 is TGTGCCAGCAGTTCCCAGGGGACAGTATCCTACGAGCAGTACTTC. Translation: CASSSQGTVSYEQYF. The V gene is TRBV27, the J gene TRBJ2-7; 7 nucleotides align to TRBD1. The trim removed 4 bases at V and 1 base at J, leaving 7 bases unmatched. This CDR3 has 15 amino acids. Germline CDR1 MNHEY, CDR2 SMNVEV (reference sequence).

This clonotype was found a few times. The chain combines TRBV28 with TRBJ1-5; 7 nucleotides align to TRBD1. CDR1 and CDR2 (germline): MDHEN, SYDVKM. With 5 bases clipped from V and 5 bases from J, the junction kept 9 bases outside the gene matches. This CDR3 is 15 amino acids long. In nucleotides, the CDR3 is TGTGCCAGCAGTCCTTGGGCAGGGGGGTATCAGCCCCAGCATTTT. Amino acid sequence: CASSPWAGGYQPQHF.

This clonotype has at least ten counts. The chain links TRBV5-1 to TRBJ2-3; no firm D call. Trimming removed 0 bases at V and 3 bases at J, with 8 bases between. In germline, CDR1 is SGHRS, CDR2 YFSETQ. The CDR3 is 14 amino acids. The CDR3 protein is CASSLGIRTDTQYF. In DNA form, the CDR3 reads TGCGCCAGCAGCTTGGGGATCAGAACAGATACGCAGTATTTT.

In this sample, this clonotype turned up many times. The chain couples TRBV28 to TRBJ2-7; maybe TRBD1 (6 bases). Germline V gene data show CDR1 as MDHEN and CDR2 as SYDVKM. There are 15 residues in the CDR3. The ends were cut back, 6 bases at V and 4 bases at J, with 19 bases in the middle. CDR3 amino acids: CASSPPGTHIYEQYF. CDR3 sequence (DNA): TGTGCCAGCAGCCCTCCCGGGACACACATTTACGAGCAGTACTTC.

The V gene is TRBV4-1, the J gene TRBJ2-3; perhaps TRBD1 as D (5 bases). The CDR3 length is 16 residues. V lost 2 bases and J lost 1, with 13 bases in between. The V gene's germline CDR1 is MGHRA and CDR2 YSYEKL. This chain's CDR3 is CASSQPLQDRTDTQYF. DNA for the CDR3: TGCGCCAGCAGCCAACCATTACAGGACCGCACAGATACGCAGTATTTT.

This clonotype was observed many times. The junction departs from the called germline gene at one end, perhaps through a read error. In DNA, the CDR3 is TGTGCCAGCAACTTAGGAGAGGTTGGAGAAAAACTGTTTTTT. Its translation is CASNLGEVGEKLFF. The genes are TRBV7-9 and TRBJ1-4; D not resolved. This CDR3 is built from 14 residues. Germline lookup yields CDR1 SEHNR and CDR2 FQNEAQ (reference sequence).